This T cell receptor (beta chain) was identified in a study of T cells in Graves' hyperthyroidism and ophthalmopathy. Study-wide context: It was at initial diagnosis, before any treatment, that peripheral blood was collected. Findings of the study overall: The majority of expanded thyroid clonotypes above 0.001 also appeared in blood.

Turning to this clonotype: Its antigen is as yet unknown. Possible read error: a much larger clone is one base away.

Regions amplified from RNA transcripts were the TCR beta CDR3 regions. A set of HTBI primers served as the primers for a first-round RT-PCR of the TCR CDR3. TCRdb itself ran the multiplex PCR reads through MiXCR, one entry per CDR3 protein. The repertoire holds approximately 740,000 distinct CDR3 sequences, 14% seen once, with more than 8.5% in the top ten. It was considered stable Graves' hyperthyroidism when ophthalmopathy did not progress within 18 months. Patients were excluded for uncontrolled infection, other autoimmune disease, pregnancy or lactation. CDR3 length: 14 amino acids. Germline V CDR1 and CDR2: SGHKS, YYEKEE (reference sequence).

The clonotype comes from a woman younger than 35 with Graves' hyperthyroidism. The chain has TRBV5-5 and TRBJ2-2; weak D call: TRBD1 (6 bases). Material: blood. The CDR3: CASSPATGNGEPFF. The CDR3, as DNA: TGTGCCAGCAGCCCCGCCACAGGGAACGGGGAGCCGTTTTTT.